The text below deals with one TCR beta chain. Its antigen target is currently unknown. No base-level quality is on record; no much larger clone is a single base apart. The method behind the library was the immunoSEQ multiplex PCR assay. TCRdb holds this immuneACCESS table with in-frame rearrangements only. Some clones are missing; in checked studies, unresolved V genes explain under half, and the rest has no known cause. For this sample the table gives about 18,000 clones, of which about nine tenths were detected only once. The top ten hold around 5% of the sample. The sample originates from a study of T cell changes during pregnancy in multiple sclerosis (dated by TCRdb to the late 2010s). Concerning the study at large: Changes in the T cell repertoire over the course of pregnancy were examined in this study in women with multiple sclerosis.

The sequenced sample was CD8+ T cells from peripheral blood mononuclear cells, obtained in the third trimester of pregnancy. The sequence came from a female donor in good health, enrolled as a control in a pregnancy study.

The DNA is TGCGCCAGCAGCCATTACAGGGGGCGCGGCTACACCTTC. It translates to CASSHYRGRGYTF. Recombination joined TRBV4-3 with TRBJ1-2; TRBD1 lines up with 9 middle nucleotides. From cysteine to phenylalanine, the CDR3 is 13 amino acids long. The retained sequence is limited to the CDR3, 39 bases, with the frame set at the first base. Sequences LGHNA (CDR1) and YSLEER (CDR2) are obtained from the germline V gene. V loses 3 bases at its end and J loses 8 bases; junction bases beyond the gene matches: 4.